This TCR beta chain was retrieved from a study of cytomegalovirus exposure and HLA in healthy donors. The study, taken as a whole, reports: A later analysis reportedly found fewer N-insertions in an Asian-associated ancestry cluster than the approximately 670-donor mean.

The CDR3 is made up of 14 amino acids. Trimming removed 0 bases at V and 5 bases at J, with 11 bases between. Germline V gene data show CDR1 as MGHRA and CDR2 as YSYEKL. Comments on this clone: The target antigen is unknown.

The PCR used 60 Vbeta and 13 Jbeta primers. How the authors handled the data: About 9.9 million of the approximately 80 million unique TCR beta chains counted in a later analysis were shared. The repertoire was sequenced with immunoSEQ multiplex PCR; TCRdb's copy has only in-frame clones and lacks some. The V and J calls and the clone size are those of that table, but D and trimming were determined from the DNA. The profile shows some 130,000 clones, approximately 8.9% of them singletons. Input material: PBMCs. The chain links TRBV4-1 to TRBJ2-7; D unclear. The TCR originated in a woman in her forties in good health and CMV-seropositive. The CDR3 is CASSQDQQSHEQYF. Here the CDR3 DNA reads TGCGCCAGCAGCCAAGATCAACAGAGCCACGAGCAGTACTTC.